This T cell receptor beta chain derives from a study of CD8+ T cells in alopecia areata. Study findings and constraints: Researchers reported that TCR sharing among patients proved less clear than in mice, possibly HLA-linked.

cDNA serving as the sequencing template came from extracted, reverse transcribed RNA. The repertoire was sequenced with immunoSEQ multiplex PCR; TCRdb's copy has only in-frame clones and lacks some. The sample has some 100,000 clones; around two fifths are singletons. A note on this clone: What it binds is not known.

Germline V lookup: CDR1 SQVTM, CDR2 ANQGSEA. Trimming took 4 bases from V and 2 from J, leaving 8 bases between them. This CDR3 has 12 amino acids. The sample comprised CD4+ T cells sorted from blood. This chain links TRBV29-1 with TRBJ1-2; maybe TRBD1 (5 bases). This TCR was sampled from a human donor with alopecia areata. The CDR3 is CSVGDGNYGYTF. The CDR3 DNA follows: TGCAGCGTTGGGGACGGCAACTATGGCTACACCTTC.